The 16 T cell receptor beta chains listed next were all sequenced from one sample in a study of siplizumab effects on memory and regulatory T cells. Assay used: immunoSEQ multiplex PCR; TCRdb lists only in-frame clones, some missing. The sample includes around 100,000 clones, approximately 95% of them seen just once. The sequenced sample consisted of non-Treg CD4+ T cells sorted from blood. Receptor source: a human donor in good health.

This clone came up once. This chain's CDR3 is CASSNVGGASGYEQYF. CDR3 sequence (DNA): TGTGCCAGCAGCAATGTAGGCGGGGCGTCGGGATACGAGCAGTACTTC. The chain combines TRBV7-2 with TRBJ2-7, with D tentatively TRBD2 (6 bases). This CDR3 region has 16 residues. Trimming took 5 bases from V and 4 from J, leaving 21 bases between them. CDR1 is SGHTA, CDR2 FQGNSA, per germline.

The chain uses TRBV10-3 and TRBJ2-7; TRBD2 aligns across 7 bases. Trimming at V came to 0 bases and at J to 0 bases, leaving 2 bases not matched to a gene. The CDR3 has 15 residues. The germline CDR1 and CDR2 sequences are ENHRY and SYGVKD. The CDR3 sequence is CAISESWTSSYEQYF. CDR3 DNA: TGTGCCATCAGTGAGTCATGGACTAGCTCCTACGAGCAGTACTTC.

The V call is TRBV4-1, the J call TRBJ2-1; 9 bases align to TRBD2. The J segment lost 0 bases and the V segment lost 1 base, leaving 4 bases of the junction unmatched. Germline lookup yields CDR1 MGHRA and CDR2 YSYEKL. The length of the CDR3 is 17 residues. The CDR3 loop is CASSQVGGRASYNEQFF. DNA of the CDR3: TGCGCCAGCAGCCAAGTTGGCGGGAGGGCCTCCTACAATGAGCAGTTCTTC.

This chain connects TRBV11-2 to TRBJ2-1; TRBD1 is a possible D gene (6 bases). The CDR3 has 12 amino acids. Per germline, CDR1 SGHAT and CDR2 FQNNGV. The V and J ends lost 6 bases and 9 bases respectively, with 12 bases between them. This CDR3 is CASRTGRSEQFF. The CDR3 coding sequence is TGTGCCAGCAGGACAGGTCGGAGTGAGCAGTTCTTC.

Written as DNA, the CDR3 is TGTGCCTGGAGTGTAGGGGGGTTAGAGACCCAGTACTTC. This codes for CAWSVGGLETQYF. The V and J genes are TRBV30 and TRBJ2-5; D is possibly TRBD1 or TRBD2 (6 bases each). CDR1 and CDR2 from the germline V gene are GTSNPN and SVGIG (reference sequence). V was pared by 0 bases and J by 4 bases, with 9 bases between. This CDR3 spans 13 amino acids.

This chain joins TRBV27 and TRBJ2-7, with D perhaps matching TRBD1 (6 bases). CDR3 size: 16 residues. V lost 6 bases and J lost 1, with 19 bases in between. Germline CDR1 MNHEY, CDR2 SMNVEV (reference sequence). The CDR3 loop is CASSLYGGRGSYEQYF. As DNA, the CDR3 is TGTGCCAGCAGCCTCTATGGGGGCAGGGGATCCTACGAGCAGTACTTC.

The chain joins TRBV5-4 to TRBJ1-1; possibly TRBD1 for D (5 bases). CDR1 is SGHNT, CDR2 YYREEE, per germline (reference sequence). The V gene lost 0 bases and the J gene lost 1 base, with 10 bases spanning the gap. There are 15 residues in the CDR3. CDR3 bases: TGTGCCAGCAGCTTGGAGGGACCCAAGAACACTGAAGCTTTCTTT. Residues: CASSLEGPKNTEAFF. The full variable domain, its missing parts supplied by reference TRBV5-4 and TRBJ1-1, is ETGVTQSPTHLIKTRGQQVTLRCSSQSGHNTVSWYQQALGQGPQFIFQYYREEENGRGNFPPRFSGLQFPNYSSELNVNALELDDSALYLCASSLEGPKNTEAFFGQGTRLTVV.

Points on this clone: At one of its ends the junction is not consistent with the germline gene, which may arise from a read error. In DNA, the CDR3 is TGTGCCGGCAGCAAGACAGGTGATACGCAGTATTTT. It encodes CAGSKTGDTQYF. The V gene is TRBV7-2, the J gene TRBJ2-3; D might be TRBD1 (6 bases). CDR1 is SGHTA, CDR2 FQGNSA, per germline. The CDR3 consists of 12 residues.

This rearrangement joins TRBV4-2 to TRBJ1-5; 8 positions agree with TRBD1. Germline CDR1 and CDR2: LGHNA and YNFKEQ. After removal of 1 base from V and 7 bases from J, the junction contained 12 bases not matched to a gene. The CDR3 spans 17 residues. The CDR3 here is CASSQALRSDRVQPQHF. The CDR3 DNA reads as TGTGCCAGCAGCCAAGCTCTCAGATCGGACAGGGTGCAGCCCCAGCATTTT.

This sequence joins TRBV19 and TRBJ2-1; TRBD1 might be the D (8 bases). This CDR3 comprises 13 residues. V shed 4 bases and J shed 10 bases, with 14 bases lying between them. CDR1 is LNHDA and CDR2 is SQIVND in the germline V gene (reference sequence). The CDR3 region is CASSTGGQAEQFF. DNA for the CDR3: TGTGCCAGTAGTACGGGGGGACAGGCCGAGCAGTTCTTC.

The chain couples TRBV10-3 to TRBJ1-4, with a possible D match to TRBD1 (6 bases). Trimming left V 6 bases short and J 4 bases short, with 12 bases between. Germline V CDR1 and CDR2: ENHRY, SYGVKD. The CDR3 spans 14 residues. For the CDR3, the DNA is TGTGCCATCAGAGGGGGGGGCGATAATGAAAAACTGTTTTTT. Translated, it gives CAIRGGGDNEKLFF.

This chain links TRBV30 with TRBJ1-1; D is undetermined. Germline CDR1 reads GTSNPN; CDR2 reads SVGIG (reference sequence). The CDR3 extends over 12 amino acids. V dropped 2 bases and J dropped 10 bases, with 14 bases sitting between them. The CDR3 region has the DNA TGTGCCTGGAGTCCTACCCGGATTGGAGCTTTCTTT. It is translated as CAWSPTRIGAFF.

The J gene is TRBJ1-2, the V gene TRBV2; D possibly corresponds to TRBD1 (5 bases). This CDR3 contains 15 residues. Germline-derived CDR1 and CDR2 are SNHLY and FYNNEI. Trimming cost V 2 bases and J 7 bases, with 17 bases left between them. CDR3 nucleotide sequence: TGTGCCAGCAGTGAAAGCGCGGCCGGGGGTCTTGGCTACACCTTC. Protein sequence: CASSESAAGGLGYTF.

The chain joins TRBV19 to TRBJ2-1, with 12 bases fitting TRBD2. This CDR3 has 16 residues. With V trimmed by 7 bases and J by 4 bases, 8 bases remained unmatched. Germline V gene lookup returns CDR1 LNHDA and CDR2 SQIVND (reference sequence). The CDR3 DNA sequence: TGTGCCAGTAAAGGGCTAGCGGGGGGGCGATACAATGAGCAGTTCTTC. Amino acid sequence: CASKGLAGGRYNEQFF.

The rearrangement links TRBV10-2 to TRBJ2-2; 7 positions match TRBD1. This CDR3 is 14 amino acids long. Losses at the gene ends were 4 bases for V and 3 bases for J; bases not matched to a gene: 2. Germline V CDR1 and CDR2: WSHSY, SAAADI. CDR3 sequence reads: CASSAQGYTGELFF. DNA of the CDR3: TGCGCCAGCAGTGCACAGGGGTACACCGGGGAGCTGTTTTTT.

The V and J genes are TRBV18 and TRBJ2-1, with 9 bases that match TRBD2. The CDR3 is made up of 16 amino acids. The ends lost 3 bases at V and 5 bases at J; junction bases unmatched: 8. Germline V CDR1 and CDR2: KGHSH, LQKENI. CDR3 sequence: CASSPFRAGGHNEQFF. Written as DNA, the CDR3 is TGTGCCAGCTCACCGTTTCGAGCGGGGGGACACAATGAGCAGTTCTTC.